These T cell receptor beta chains were read from a single sample in a study of T-cell reconstitution after alpha-beta-depleted transplantation in children. From the PCR reads, TCRdb called clonotypes with MiXCR, one entry per CDR3 protein. The profile shows a few hundred thousand distinct CDR3 sequences, about a tenth of them singletons. The starting material was PBMCs from the stem cell graft donor, obtained from the stem cell graft. These receptors originate from a human donor who donated a stem cell graft to a child with acute lymphoblastic leukemia. Both conserved end residues are part of each CDR3. The order of the fields is V gene, J gene, clone size, D gene, CDR3 protein, CDR3 DNA. D genes are given only for firm matches. Size tells how often a clone was seen (once, few, many) or the class of an expanded clone, and some rows leave it out.

>TRBV11-2|TRBJ2-7|few|TRBD2
CASSYWTSGSYEQYF
TGTGCCAGCAGCTATTGGACTAGCGGCTCCTACGAGCAGTACTTC
>TRBV20-1|TRBJ2-3|NA|NA
CSAMAVLGTDTQYF
TGCAGTGCTATGGCGGTCTTGGGCACAGATACGCAGTATTTT
>TRBV5-5|TRBJ2-2|few|NA
CASSLASGAGELFF
TGTGCCAGCAGCTTGGCCTCGGGAGCCGGGGAGCTGTTTTTT
>TRBV20-1|TRBJ2-3|NA|TRBD2
CSARDSSSGKIDTQYF
TGCAGTGCTAGAGATTCGTCTAGCGGGAAGATAGATACGCAGTATTTT
>TRBV15|TRBJ2-3|many|TRBD1
CATSRWTGQGTDTQYF
TGTGCCACCAGCCGGTGGACAGGGCAAGGCACAGATACGCAGTATTTT
>TRBV12-3/TRBV12-4|TRBJ1-1|many|TRBD1
CASSRRTGEITEAFF
TGTGCCAGCAGCCGACGGACAGGGGAGATCACTGAAGCTTTCTTT
>TRBV27|TRBJ2-3|many|NA
CASSLGLGVDTQYF
TGTGCCAGCAGTTTGGGGCTAGGCGTTGATACGCAGTATTTT
>TRBV7-6|TRBJ2-7|NA|NA
CASSQPGSSYEQYF
TGTGCCAGCAGCCAACCCGGCAGTTCCTACGAGCAGTACTTC
>TRBV3-1|TRBJ2-5|NA|TRBD2
CASSQGLAGPPETQYF
TGTGCCAGCAGCCAGGGACTAGCGGGACCCCCAGAGACCCAGTACTTC
>TRBV2|TRBJ2-2|few|NA
CASSIPRELFF
TGTGCCAGCAGTATACCCAGGGAGCTGTTTTTT
>TRBV4-1|TRBJ2-7|NA|NA
CASSQAAPSYEQYF
TGCGCCAGCAGCCAAGCTGCTCCCTCCTACGAGCAGTACTTC
>TRBV6-2/TRBV6-3|TRBJ1-5|NA|TRBD1
CASSYSRDRGTYSNQPQHF
TGTGCCAGCAGTTACTCCCGGGACAGGGGCACCTATAGCAATCAGCCCCAGCATTTT
>TRBV20-1|TRBJ2-7|many|NA
CSARDTDSYEQYF
TGCAGTGCTAGAGATACGGATTCCTACGAGCAGTACTTC
>TRBV28|TRBJ1-1|many|NA
CASSLVTGAVNTEAFF
TGTGCCAGCAGCCTTGTTACTGGGGCGGTGAACACTGAAGCTTTCTTT
>TRBV7-2|TRBJ2-1|few|TRBD2
CASSPRAGGIANEQFF
TGTGCCAGCAGCCCGCGAGCGGGAGGTATAGCCAATGAGCAGTTCTTC
>TRBV7-2|TRBJ2-3|many|NA
CASSFGPSVRGDTQYF
TGTGCCAGCAGCTTCGGCCCTAGCGTTAGGGGAGATACGCAGTATTTT
>TRBV29-1|TRBJ2-6|NA|NA
CSVEDGHQPGANGLTF
TGCAGCGTTGAAGACGGGCATCAACCTGGGGCCAACGGCCTGACTTTC
>TRBV5-1|TRBJ2-2|few|TRBD2
CASSLPGLAGGGTGELFF
TGCGCCAGCAGCTTACCGGGACTAGCGGGAGGTGGCACCGGGGAGCTGTTTTTT
>TRBV7-2|TRBJ2-1|many|NA
CASSLRGRQIQFF
TGTGCCAGCAGCTTGAGGGGCAGACAAATCCAGTTCTTC
>TRBV20-1|TRBJ2-7|NA|TRBD1
CSASRGQAYEQYF
TGCAGTGCCAGTAGGGGGCAGGCTTACGAGCAGTACTTC
>TRBV28|TRBJ1-5|NA|NA
CASSSGTTSQPQHF
TGTGCCAGCAGCTCGGGGACGACGAGTCAGCCCCAGCATTTT
>TRBV20-1|TRBJ2-7|few|TRBD1
CSALGTVYSYEQYF
TGCAGTGCCTTAGGGACAGTATACTCCTACGAGCAGTACTTC
>TRBV7-8|TRBJ1-2|few|NA
CASSSSTGPLGGYTF
TGTGCCAGCAGCAGCTCGACAGGTCCCCTAGGCGGCTACACCTTC
>TRBV7-8|TRBJ2-1|NA|TRBD1
CASSLIGGGWGEQFF
TGTGCCAGCAGCCTGATAGGGGGCGGTTGGGGAGAGCAGTTCTTC
>TRBV4-2|TRBJ2-5|NA|NA
CASSQVSQTQETQYF
TGTGCCAGCAGCCAAGTATCTCAGACCCAAGAGACCCAGTACTTC